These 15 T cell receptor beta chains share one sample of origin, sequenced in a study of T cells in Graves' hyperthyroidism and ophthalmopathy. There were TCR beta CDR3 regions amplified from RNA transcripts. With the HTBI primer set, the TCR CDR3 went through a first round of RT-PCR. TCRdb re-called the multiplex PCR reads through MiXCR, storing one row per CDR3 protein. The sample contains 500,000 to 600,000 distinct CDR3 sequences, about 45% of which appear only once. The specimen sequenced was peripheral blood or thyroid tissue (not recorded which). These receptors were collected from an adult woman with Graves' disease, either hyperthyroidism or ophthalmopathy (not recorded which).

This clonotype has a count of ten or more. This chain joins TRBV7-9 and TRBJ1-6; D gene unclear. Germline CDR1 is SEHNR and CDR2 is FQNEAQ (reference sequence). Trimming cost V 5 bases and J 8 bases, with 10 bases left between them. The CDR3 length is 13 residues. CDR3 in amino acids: CASSTHTDSPLHF. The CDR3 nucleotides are TGTGCCAGCAGCACTCACACGGATTCACCCCTCCACTTT.

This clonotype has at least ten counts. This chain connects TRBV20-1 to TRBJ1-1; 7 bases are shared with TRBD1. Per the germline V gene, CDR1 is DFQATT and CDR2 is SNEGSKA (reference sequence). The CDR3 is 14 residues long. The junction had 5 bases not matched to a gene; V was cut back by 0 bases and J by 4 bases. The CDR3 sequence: CSARDKAGGTEAFF. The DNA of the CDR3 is TGCAGTGCTAGAGATAAGGCAGGGGGCACTGAAGCTTTCTTT.

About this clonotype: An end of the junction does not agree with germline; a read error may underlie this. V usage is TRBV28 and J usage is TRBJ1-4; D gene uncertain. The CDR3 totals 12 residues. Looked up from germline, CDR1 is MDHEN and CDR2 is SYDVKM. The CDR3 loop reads CASSLYAENLFF. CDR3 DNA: TGTGCCAGCAGTTTATATGCCGAAAACCTGTTTTTT.

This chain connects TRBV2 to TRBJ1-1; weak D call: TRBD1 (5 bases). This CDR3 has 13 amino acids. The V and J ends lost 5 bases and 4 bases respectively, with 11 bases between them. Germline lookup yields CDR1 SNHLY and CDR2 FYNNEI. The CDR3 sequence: CASSLGTRTEAFF. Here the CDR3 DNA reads TGTGCCAGCAGTCTCGGGACTCGCACTGAAGCTTTCTTT.

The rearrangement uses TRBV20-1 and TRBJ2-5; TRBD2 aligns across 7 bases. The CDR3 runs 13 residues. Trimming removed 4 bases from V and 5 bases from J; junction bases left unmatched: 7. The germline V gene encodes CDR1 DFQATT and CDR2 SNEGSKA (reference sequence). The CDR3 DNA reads TGCAGTGCTATTTCAGGGCGGGGGGAGACCCAGTACTTC. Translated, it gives CSAISGRGETQYF.

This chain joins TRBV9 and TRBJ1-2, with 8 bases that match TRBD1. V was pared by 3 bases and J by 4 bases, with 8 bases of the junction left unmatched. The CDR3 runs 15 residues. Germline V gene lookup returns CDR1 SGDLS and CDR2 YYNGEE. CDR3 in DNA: TGTGCCAGCAGCGCCGACAGGGGATTTGCCTATGGCTACACCTTC. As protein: CASSADRGFAYGYTF.

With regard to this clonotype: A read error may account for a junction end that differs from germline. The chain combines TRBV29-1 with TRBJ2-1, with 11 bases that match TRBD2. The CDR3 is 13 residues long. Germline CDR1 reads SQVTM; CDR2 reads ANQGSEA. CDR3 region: CASGTSGYNEQFF. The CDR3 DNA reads TGTGCCAGCGGGACTAGCGGATACAATGAGCAGTTCTTC.

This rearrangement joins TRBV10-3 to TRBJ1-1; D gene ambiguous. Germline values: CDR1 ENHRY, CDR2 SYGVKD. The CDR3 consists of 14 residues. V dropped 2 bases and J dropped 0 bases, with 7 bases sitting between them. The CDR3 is CAISERGLNTEAFF. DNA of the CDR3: TGTGCCATCAGTGAGCGGGGATTGAACACTGAAGCTTTCTTT.

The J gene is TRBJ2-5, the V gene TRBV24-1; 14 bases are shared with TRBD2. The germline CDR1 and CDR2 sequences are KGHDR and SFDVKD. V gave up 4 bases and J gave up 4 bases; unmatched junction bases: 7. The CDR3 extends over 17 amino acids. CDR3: CATSDEGTSGSTETQYF. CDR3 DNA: TGTGCCACCAGTGACGAAGGGACTAGCGGGAGTACAGAGACCCAGTACTTC.

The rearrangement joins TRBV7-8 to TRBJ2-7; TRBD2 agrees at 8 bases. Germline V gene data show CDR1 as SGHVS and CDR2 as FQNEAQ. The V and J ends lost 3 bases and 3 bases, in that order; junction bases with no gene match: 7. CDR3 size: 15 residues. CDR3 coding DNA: TGTGCCAGCAGCTTGTTGACTAGCGTTCTCTACGAGCAGTACTTC. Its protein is CASSLLTSVLYEQYF.

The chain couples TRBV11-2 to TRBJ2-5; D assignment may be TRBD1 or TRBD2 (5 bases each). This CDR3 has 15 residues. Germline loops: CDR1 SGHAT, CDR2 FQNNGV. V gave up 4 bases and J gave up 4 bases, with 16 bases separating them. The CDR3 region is CASSSGTREGETQYF. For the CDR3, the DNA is TGTGCCAGCAGCTCCGGGACCAGGGAAGGAGAGACCCAGTACTTC.

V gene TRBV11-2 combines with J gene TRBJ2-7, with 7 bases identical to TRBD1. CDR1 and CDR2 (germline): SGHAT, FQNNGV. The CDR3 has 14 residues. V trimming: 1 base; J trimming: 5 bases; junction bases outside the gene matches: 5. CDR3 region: CASSLVRGHHEQYF. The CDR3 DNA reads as TGTGCCAGCAGCTTAGTTAGGGGGCATCACGAGCAGTACTTC.

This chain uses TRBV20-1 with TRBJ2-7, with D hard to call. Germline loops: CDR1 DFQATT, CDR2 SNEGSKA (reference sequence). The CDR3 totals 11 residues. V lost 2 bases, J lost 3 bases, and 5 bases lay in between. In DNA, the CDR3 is TGCAGTGCTAGAAAGGGCTACGAGCAGTACTTC. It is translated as CSARKGYEQYF.

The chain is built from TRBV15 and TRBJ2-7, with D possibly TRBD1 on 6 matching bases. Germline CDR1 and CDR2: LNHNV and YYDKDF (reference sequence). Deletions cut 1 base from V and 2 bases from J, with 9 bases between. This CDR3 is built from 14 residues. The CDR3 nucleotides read TGTGCCACCAGCAGAGTAGGGGGAGCCTACGAGCAGTACTTC. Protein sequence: CATSRVGGAYEQYF.

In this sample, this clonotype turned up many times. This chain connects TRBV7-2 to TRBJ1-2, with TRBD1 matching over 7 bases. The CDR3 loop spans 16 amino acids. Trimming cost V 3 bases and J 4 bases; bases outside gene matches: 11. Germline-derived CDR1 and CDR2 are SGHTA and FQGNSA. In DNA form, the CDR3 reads TGTGCCAGCAGCTTCAGGGGGAGCCCCGAGGGCTATGGCTACACCTTC. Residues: CASSFRGSPEGYGYTF.